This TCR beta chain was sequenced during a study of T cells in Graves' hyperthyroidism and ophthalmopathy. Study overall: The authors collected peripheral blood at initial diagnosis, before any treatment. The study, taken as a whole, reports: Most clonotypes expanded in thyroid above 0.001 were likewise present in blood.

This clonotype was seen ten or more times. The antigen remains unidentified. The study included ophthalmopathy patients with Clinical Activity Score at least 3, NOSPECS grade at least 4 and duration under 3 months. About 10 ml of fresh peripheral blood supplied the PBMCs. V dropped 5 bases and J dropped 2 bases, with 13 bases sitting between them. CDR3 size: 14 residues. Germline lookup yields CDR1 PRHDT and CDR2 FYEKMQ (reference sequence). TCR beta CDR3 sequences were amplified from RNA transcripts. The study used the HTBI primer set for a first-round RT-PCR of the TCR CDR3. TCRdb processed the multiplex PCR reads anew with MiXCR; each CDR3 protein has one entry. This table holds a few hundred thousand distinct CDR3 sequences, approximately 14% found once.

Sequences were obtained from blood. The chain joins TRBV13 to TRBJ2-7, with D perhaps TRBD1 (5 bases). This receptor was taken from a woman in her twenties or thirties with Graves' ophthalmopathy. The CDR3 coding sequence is TGTGCCAGCAGCCCGCAGGGCGCGACCTACGAGCAGTACTTC. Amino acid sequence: CASSPQGATYEQYF.